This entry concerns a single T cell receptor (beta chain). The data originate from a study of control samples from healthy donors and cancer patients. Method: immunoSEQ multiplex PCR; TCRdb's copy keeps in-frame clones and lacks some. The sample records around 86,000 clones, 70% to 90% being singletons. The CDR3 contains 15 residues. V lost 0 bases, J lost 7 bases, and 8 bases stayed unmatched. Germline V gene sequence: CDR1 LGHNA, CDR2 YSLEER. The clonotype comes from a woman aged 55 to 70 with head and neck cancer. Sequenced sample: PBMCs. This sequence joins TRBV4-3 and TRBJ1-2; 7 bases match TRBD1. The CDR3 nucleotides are TGCGCCAGCAGCCAAGATCGACAGGGTATGCGTGGCTACACCTTC. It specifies CASSQDRQGMRGYTF.